This T cell receptor beta chain was recorded in a study of blood T cell repertoires in COVID-19. In the study overall: COVID-19 samples collected from the United States, Italy and Spain covered acute and convalescent phases.

Recruitment covered 20 to 25 US areas and drew participants whose ages spanned roughly 18 to 95 years. In assigning cohorts, the study relied on participant-reported clinical history. J was trimmed by 2 bases and V by 2 bases; bases with no gene match: 4. Per the germline V gene, CDR1 is SNHLY and CDR2 is FYNNEI. The CDR3 has 17 amino acids. Original data processing: Reference gene primer amplification yielded estimated nucleated cell counts. Assay used: immunoSEQ multiplex PCR; TCRdb lists only in-frame clones, some missing. The V and J calls and clone size come from that table; D and trimming were worked out from the DNA. This table has hundreds of thousands of clones, around 86% appearing once.

The source is a woman aged 40-49 years with acute COVID-19. Sequenced material: PBMCs or T cells enriched from blood (not recorded which). V is TRBV2 and J is TRBJ2-2; TRBD2 matches 11 bases. DNA for the CDR3: TGTGCCAGCAGTGAATTAGCGGGAGGGCCAAACACCGGGGAGCTGTTTTTT. Its protein product is CASSELAGGPNTGELFF.